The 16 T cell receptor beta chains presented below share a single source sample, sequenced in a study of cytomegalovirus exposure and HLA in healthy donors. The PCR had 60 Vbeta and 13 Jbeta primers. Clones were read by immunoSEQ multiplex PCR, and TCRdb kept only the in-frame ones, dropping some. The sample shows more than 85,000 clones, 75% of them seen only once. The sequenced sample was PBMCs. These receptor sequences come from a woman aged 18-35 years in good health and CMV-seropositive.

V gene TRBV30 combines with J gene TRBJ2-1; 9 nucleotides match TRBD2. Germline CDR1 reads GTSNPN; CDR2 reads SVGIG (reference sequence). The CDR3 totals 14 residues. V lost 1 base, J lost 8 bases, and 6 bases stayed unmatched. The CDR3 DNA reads TGTGCCTGGAGTGAGTTAGCGGGAGTCCATGAGCAGTTCTTC. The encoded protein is CAWSELAGVHEQFF.

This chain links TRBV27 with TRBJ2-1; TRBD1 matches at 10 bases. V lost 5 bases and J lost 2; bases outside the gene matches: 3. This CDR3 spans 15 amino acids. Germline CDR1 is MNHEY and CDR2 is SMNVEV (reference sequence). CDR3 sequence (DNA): TGTGCCAGCAGTCTGACAGGGGGCGCCTACAATGAGCAGTTCTTC. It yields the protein CASSLTGGAYNEQFF.

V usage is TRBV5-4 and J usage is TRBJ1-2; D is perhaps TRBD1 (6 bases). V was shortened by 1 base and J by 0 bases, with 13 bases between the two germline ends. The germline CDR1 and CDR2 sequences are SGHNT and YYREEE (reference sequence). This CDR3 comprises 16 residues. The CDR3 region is CASSLSGHTTNYGYTF. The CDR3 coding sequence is TGTGCCAGCAGCTTGTCGGGACATACGACTAACTATGGCTACACCTTC. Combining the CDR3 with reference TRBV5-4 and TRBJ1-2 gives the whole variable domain ETGVTQSPTHLIKTRGQQVTLRCSSQSGHNTVSWYQQALGQGPQFIFQYYREEENGRGNFPPRFSGLQFPNYSSELNVNALELDDSALYLCASSLSGHTTNYGYTFGSGTRLTVV.

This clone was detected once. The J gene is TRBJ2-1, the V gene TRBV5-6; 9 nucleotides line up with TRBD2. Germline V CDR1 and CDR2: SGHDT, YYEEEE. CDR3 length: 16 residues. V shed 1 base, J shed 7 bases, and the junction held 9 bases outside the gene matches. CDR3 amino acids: CASSLRLAGFRNEQFF. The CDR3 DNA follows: TGTGCCAGCAGCTTGCGTCTAGCGGGATTTAGGAATGAGCAGTTCTTC.

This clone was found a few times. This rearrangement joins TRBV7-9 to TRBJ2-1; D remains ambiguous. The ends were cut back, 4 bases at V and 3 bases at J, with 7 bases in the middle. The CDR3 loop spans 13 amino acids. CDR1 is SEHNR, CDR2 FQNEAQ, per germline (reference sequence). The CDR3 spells CASSSPGYNEQFF. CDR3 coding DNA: TGTGCCAGCAGCTCCCCGGGCTACAATGAGCAGTTCTTC.

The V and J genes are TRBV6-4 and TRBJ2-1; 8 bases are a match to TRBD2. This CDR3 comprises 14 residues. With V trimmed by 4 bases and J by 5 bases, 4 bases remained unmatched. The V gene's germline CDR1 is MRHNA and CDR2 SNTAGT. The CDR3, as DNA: TGTGCCAGCAGTGCAGCGGGAGATCACAATGAGCAGTTCTTC. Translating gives CASSAAGDHNEQFF.

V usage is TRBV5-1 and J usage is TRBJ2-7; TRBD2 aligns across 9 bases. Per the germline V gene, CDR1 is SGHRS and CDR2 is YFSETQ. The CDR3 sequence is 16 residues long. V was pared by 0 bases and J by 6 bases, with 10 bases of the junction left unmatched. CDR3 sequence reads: CASSLALREGQGEQYF. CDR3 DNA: TGCGCCAGCAGCTTGGCGTTGCGGGAGGGCCAAGGCGAGCAGTACTTC.

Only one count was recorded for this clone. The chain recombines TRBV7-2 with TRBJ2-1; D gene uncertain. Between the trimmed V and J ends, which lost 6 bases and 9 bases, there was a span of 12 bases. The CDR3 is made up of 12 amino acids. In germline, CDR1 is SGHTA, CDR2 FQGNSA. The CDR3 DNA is TGTGCCAGCAGATTTAGACTCGGTGAGCAGTTCTTC. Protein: CASRFRLGEQFF. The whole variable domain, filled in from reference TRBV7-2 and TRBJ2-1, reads GAGVSQSPSNKVTEKGKDVELRCDPISGHTALYWYRQSLGQGLEFLIYFQGNSAPDKSGLPSDRFSAERTGGSVSTLTIQRTQQEDSAVYLCASRFRLGEQFFGPGTRLTVL.

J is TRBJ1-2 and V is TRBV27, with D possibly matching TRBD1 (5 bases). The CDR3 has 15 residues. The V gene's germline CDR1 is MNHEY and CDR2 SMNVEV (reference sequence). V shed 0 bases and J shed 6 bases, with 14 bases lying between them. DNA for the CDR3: TGTGCCAGCAGTTTATCCGGCGGAGGGGTTAATGGCTACACCTTC. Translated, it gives CASSLSGGGVNGYTF.

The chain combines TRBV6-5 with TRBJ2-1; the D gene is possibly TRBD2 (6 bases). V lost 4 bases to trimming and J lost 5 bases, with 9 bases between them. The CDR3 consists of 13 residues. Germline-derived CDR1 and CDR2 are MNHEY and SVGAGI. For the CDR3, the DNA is TGTGCCAGCAGTTTGGAGCGGGACAATGAGCAGTTCTTC. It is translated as CASSLERDNEQFF.

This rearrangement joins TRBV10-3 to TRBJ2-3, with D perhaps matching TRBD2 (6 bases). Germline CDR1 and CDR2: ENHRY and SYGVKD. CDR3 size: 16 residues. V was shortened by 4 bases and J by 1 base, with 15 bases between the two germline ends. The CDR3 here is CAISGHGGLGTDTQYF. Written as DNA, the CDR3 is TGTGCCATCAGTGGCCACGGGGGTCTTGGCACAGATACGCAGTATTTT.

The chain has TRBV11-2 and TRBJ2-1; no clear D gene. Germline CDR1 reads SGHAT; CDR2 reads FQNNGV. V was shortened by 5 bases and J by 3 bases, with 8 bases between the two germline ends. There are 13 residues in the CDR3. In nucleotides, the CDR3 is TGTGCCAGCAGCCTTCACGGCTACAATGAGCAGTTCTTC. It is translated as CASSLHGYNEQFF.

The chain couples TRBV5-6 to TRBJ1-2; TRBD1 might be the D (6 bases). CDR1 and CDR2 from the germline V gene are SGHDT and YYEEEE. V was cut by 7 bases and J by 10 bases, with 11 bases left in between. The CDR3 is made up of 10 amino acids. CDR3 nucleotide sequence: TGTGCCAGCGGGGGCGGAGTCTACACCTTC. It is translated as CASGGGVYTF.

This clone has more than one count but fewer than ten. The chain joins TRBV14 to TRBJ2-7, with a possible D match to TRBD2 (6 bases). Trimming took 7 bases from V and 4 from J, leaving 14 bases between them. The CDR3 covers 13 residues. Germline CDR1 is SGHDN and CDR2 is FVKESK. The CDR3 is CASKGSGGYEQYF. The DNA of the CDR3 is TGTGCCAGCAAGGGCAGCGGAGGGTACGAGCAGTACTTC.

The CDR3 reads CASSEGGSGNEQYF. CDR3 bases: TGTGCCAGCAGTGAAGGAGGGAGCGGTAACGAGCAGTACTTC. The chain combines TRBV6-1 with TRBJ2-7, with TRBD2 as a possible D gene (5 bases). CDR1 is MNHNS, CDR2 SASEGT, per germline. The CDR3 consists of 14 residues. Deletions cut 1 base from V and 5 bases from J, with 12 bases between.

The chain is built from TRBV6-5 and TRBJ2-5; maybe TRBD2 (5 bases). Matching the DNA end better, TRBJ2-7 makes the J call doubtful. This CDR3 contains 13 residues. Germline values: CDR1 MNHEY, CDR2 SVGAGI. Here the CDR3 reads CASKRYEGYEQYF. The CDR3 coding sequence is TGTGCCAGCAAACGCTACGAGGGATACGAGCAGTACTTC.